Shown below are 11 T cell receptor beta chains from a single sample sequenced in a study of T cell responses to AZD1222 COVID-19 vaccine. Measured with immunoSEQ multiplex PCR; TCRdb has only the in-frame clones, and not every one. The repertoire includes just under 75,000 clones, less than 85% of them detected once, and approximately 47% sits in the top ten. This specimen was peripheral blood, taken 28 days after the second AZD1222 dose. All receptors derive from an adult who received the AZD1222 COVID-19 vaccine.

The chain uses TRBV24-1 and TRBJ1-2, with TRBD1 matching over 9 bases. The germline V gene has CDR1 KGHDR and CDR2 SFDVKD. The CDR3 is 14 residues long. Trimming at V came to 7 bases and at J to 5 bases, leaving 7 bases not matched to a gene. CDR3 loop: CATSDRDRVYGYTF. CDR3 sequence (DNA): TGTGCCACCAGCGACCGGGACAGGGTGTATGGCTACACCTTC.

V usage is TRBV7-3 and J usage is TRBJ1-1; no firm D call. The CDR3 covers 13 residues. Trimming removed 3 bases at V and 2 bases at J, with 7 bases between. Germline V gene lookup returns CDR1 SGHTA and CDR2 FQGTGA. The CDR3 here is CASSLTQNTEAFF. The CDR3 DNA is TGTGCCAGCAGCTTGACCCAAAACACTGAAGCTTTCTTT.

This chain connects TRBV20-1 to TRBJ2-3; TRBD2 is a possible D gene (5 bases). This CDR3 comprises 11 residues. V was trimmed by 5 bases and J by 6 bases, leaving 9 bases between them. The germline V gene encodes CDR1 DFQATT and CDR2 SNEGSKA (reference sequence). This chain's CDR3 is CSAQDSDTQYF. In DNA, the CDR3 is TGCAGTGCTCAGGACTCCGATACGCAGTATTTT.

J is TRBJ2-2 and V is TRBV11-3; D remains ambiguous. V was trimmed by 4 bases and J by 5 bases, leaving 8 bases between them. Per germline, CDR1 SGHNT and CDR2 YENEEA. The CDR3 sequence is 13 residues long. The CDR3 is CASSSQWTGELFF. DNA of the CDR3: TGTGCCAGCAGCTCCCAATGGACCGGGGAGCTGTTTTTT.

This clone was observed once. The CDR3 coding sequence is TGTGCCAGCAGCTTAGAGGTTCAGCCCCAGCATTTT. Translation gives CASSLEVQPQHF. The chain links TRBV7-9 to TRBJ1-5; no firm D call. V was trimmed by 1 base and J by 6 bases, leaving 4 bases between them. Per the germline V gene, CDR1 is SEHNR and CDR2 is FQNEAQ (reference sequence). This CDR3 spans 12 amino acids.

The chain employs TRBV4-2 and TRBJ1-2; 9 bases agree with TRBD1. Germline V gene data show CDR1 as LGHNA and CDR2 as YNFKEQ. The trim removed 1 base at V and 2 bases at J, leaving 5 bases unmatched. The CDR3 extends over 16 amino acids. This chain's CDR3 is CASSQGTGTGNYGYTF. Here the CDR3 DNA reads TGTGCCAGCAGCCAAGGAACCGGGACAGGGAACTATGGCTACACCTTC.

The rearrangement links TRBV19 to TRBJ1-6; D may be TRBD1 (5 bases). Trimming took 6 bases from V and 7 from J, leaving 13 bases between them. The CDR3 consists of 14 residues. Germline values: CDR1 LNHDA, CDR2 SQIVND (reference sequence). For the CDR3, the DNA is TGTGCCAGTAGAGAGTGGCAGGGAAATTCACCCCTCCACTTT. This codes for CASREWQGNSPLHF.

This chain joins TRBV10-3 and TRBJ2-1; D perhaps matches TRBD2 (5 bases). The CDR3 runs 17 residues. V was trimmed by 5 bases and J by 5 bases, leaving 22 bases between them. Germline lookup yields CDR1 ENHRY and CDR2 SYGVKD. In nucleotides, the CDR3 is TGTGCCATCAGTAGGAGAGGAGTCCAGCGGAAAGACAATGAGCAGTTCTTC. Residues: CAISRRGVQRKDNEQFF.

This clone was counted once. CDR3 sequence (DNA): TGTGCCTTTTCGACAGGGCTGTTTTTCGGCTACACCTTC. This gives the protein CAFSTGLFFGYTF. The chain has TRBV30 and TRBJ1-2; 7 bases align to TRBD1. From germline, CDR1 is GTSNPN and CDR2 SVGIG (reference sequence). The CDR3 is made up of 13 amino acids. With V trimmed by 7 bases and J by 8 bases, 13 bases remained unmatched.

Turning to this clone: The junction shows a germline mismatch at one end, possibly a read error. The CDR3 spells CASSVAGGRGELFF. The CDR3 DNA sequence: TGTGCCAGCAGCGTAGCCGGGGGCCGCGGGGAGCTGTTTTTT. This sequence joins TRBV7-9 and TRBJ2-2; D is perhaps TRBD1 or TRBD2 (6 bases each). Germline loops: CDR1 SEHNR, CDR2 FQNEAQ (reference sequence). This CDR3 has 14 residues.

The sample holds a few counts of this clone. The genes are TRBV19 and TRBJ2-7; 7 bases fit TRBD1. V dropped 5 bases and J dropped 1; count of bases not matched to a gene: 5. This CDR3 has 14 residues. Looked up from germline, CDR1 is LNHDA and CDR2 is SQIVND (reference sequence). CDR3 protein: CASSPTGPSYEQYF. The CDR3 DNA sequence: TGTGCCAGTAGTCCGACAGGGCCGTCCTACGAGCAGTACTTC.